This TCR beta chain was captured by sequencing in a study of blood T cell repertoires in COVID-19. Across the study: Both acute and convalescent COVID-19 samples were obtained from the United States, Italy and Spain. PBMCs, B-cell-depleted T cells, or T cells were the source of the cDNA or gDNA that made up the material.

Per the original methods: Quantification of nucleated cells was approximated via reference gene primer amplification. Profiled with immunoSEQ multiplex PCR; TCRdb holds only in-frame clones, not every one. V and J calls and clone size are given by that table; D and trimming were obtained from the DNA. The sample yields over 250,000 clones, more than 70% seen once. V was trimmed by 0 bases and J by 4 bases, leaving 8 bases between them. This CDR3 has 15 residues. Germline V gene lookup returns CDR1 SGDLS and CDR2 YYNGEE. The chain joins TRBV9 to TRBJ2-6, with D possibly being TRBD2 (5 bases). Sequencing was performed on peripheral blood. The source is a woman aged 35 to 49 who had recovered from COVID-19. The CDR3 nucleotides read TGTGCCAGCAGCGTAGAGGGAGTCGGGGCCAACGTCCTGACTTTC. The encoded protein is CASSVEGVGANVLTF.